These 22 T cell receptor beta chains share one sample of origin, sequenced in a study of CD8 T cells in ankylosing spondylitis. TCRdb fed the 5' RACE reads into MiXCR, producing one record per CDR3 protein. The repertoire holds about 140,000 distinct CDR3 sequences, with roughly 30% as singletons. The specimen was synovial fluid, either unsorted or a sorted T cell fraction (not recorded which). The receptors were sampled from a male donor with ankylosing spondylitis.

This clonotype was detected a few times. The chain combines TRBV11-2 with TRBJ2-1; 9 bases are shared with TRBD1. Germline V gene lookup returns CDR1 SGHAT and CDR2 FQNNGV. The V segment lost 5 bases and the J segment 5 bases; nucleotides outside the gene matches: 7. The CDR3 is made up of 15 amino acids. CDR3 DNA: TGTGCCAGCAGCCCGGGGACAGGGACCCACAATGAGCAGTTCTTC. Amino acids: CASSPGTGTHNEQFF. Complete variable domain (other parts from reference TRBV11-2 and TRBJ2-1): EAGVAQSPRYKIIEKRQSVAFWCNPISGHATLYWYQQILGQGPKLLIQFQNNGVVDDSQLPKDRFSAERLKGVDSTLKIQPAKLEDSAVYLCASSPGTGTHNEQFFGPGTRLTVL.

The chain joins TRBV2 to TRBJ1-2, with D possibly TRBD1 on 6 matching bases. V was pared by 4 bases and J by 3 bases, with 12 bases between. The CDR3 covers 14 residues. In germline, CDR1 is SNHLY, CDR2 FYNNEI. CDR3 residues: CASSARQVYYGYTF. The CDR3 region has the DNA TGTGCCAGCAGTGCCCGACAGGTATACTATGGCTACACCTTC.

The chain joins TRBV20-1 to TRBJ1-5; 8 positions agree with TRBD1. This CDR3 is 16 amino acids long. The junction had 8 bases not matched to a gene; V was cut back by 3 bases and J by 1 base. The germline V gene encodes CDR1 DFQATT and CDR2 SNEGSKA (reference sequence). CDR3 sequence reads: CSASGTGSGSNQPQHF. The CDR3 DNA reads TGCAGTGCTAGTGGGACAGGCTCTGGGAGCAATCAGCCCCAGCATTTT.

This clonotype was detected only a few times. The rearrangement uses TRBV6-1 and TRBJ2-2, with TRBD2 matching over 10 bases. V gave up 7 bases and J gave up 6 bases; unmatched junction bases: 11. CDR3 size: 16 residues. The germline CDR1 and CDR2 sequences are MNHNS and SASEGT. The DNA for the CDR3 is TGTGCCAGCACCGACGGACTAGCGGTACGAGCCGGGGAGCTGTTTTTT. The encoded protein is CASTDGLAVRAGELFF.

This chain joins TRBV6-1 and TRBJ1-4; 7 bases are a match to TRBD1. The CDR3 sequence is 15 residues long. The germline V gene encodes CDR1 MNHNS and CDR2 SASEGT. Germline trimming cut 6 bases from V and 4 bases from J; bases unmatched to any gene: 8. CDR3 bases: TGTGCCAGCAGAAATACAGGGGCGAGTAATGAAAAACTGTTTTTT. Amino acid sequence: CASRNTGASNEKLFF.

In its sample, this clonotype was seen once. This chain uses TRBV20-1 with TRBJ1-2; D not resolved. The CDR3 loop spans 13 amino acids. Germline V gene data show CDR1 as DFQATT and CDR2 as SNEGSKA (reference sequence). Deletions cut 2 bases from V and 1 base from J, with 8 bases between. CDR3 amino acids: CSARIGVNYGYTF. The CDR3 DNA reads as TGCAGTGCTAGAATCGGGGTTAACTATGGCTACACCTTC.

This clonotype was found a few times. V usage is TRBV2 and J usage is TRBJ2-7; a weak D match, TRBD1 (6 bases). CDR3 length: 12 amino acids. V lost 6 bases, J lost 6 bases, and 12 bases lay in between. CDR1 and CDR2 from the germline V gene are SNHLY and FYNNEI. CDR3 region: CASSERGFEQYF. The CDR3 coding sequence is TGTGCCAGCAGCGAAAGGGGGTTCGAGCAGTACTTC.

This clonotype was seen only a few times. The CDR3 loop reads CASSYRGTTNTGELFF. The DNA of the CDR3 is TGTGCCAGCAGCTACCGCGGGACTACGAACACCGGGGAGCTGTTTTTT. The genes are TRBV6-2 or TRBV6-3 and TRBJ2-2, with 7 bases lining up with TRBD2. The V segment lost 6 bases and the J segment 0 bases; nucleotides outside the gene matches: 7. Germline CDR1 MNHEY, CDR2 SVGEGT. The CDR3 is 16 amino acids.

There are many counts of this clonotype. CDR3 region: CASSASTSGAVLDTQYF. As DNA, the CDR3 is TGTGCCAGCAGCGCATCCACTAGTGGGGCAGTTTTAGATACGCAGTATTTT. The V and J genes are TRBV9 and TRBJ2-3; D could derive from TRBD1 or TRBD2 (5 bases each). Trimming removed 3 bases at V and 5 bases at J, with 22 bases between. Germline V gene data show CDR1 as SGDLS and CDR2 as YYNGEE. This CDR3 spans 17 amino acids.

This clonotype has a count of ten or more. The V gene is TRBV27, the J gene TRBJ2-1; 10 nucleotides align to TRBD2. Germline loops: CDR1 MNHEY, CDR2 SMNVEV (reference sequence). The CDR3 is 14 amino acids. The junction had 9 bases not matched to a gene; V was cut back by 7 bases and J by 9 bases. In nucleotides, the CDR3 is TGTGCCAGCAACAGGCTAGCGGGAGTCGGTGAGCAGTTCTTC. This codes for CASNRLAGVGEQFF.

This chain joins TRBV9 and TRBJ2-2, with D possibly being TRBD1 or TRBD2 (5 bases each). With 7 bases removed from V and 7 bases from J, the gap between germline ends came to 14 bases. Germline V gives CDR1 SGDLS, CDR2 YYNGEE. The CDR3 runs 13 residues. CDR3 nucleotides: TGTGCCAGCGGACGGGACGCCCGCGGGGAGCTGTTTTTT. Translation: CASGRDARGELFF.

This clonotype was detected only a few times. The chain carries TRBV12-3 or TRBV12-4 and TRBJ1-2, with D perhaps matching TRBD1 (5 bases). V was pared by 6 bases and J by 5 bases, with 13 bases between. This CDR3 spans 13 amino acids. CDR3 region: CASSPGPKYGYTF. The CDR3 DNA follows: TGTGCCAGCAGCCCGGGACCGAAATATGGCTACACCTTC.

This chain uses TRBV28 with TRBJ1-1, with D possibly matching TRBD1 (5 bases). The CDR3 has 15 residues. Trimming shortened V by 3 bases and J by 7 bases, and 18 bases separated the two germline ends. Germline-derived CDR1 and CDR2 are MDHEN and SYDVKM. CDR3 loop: CASSLFGNSRGEAFF. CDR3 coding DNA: TGTGCCAGCAGTTTGTTCGGGAACTCAAGGGGTGAAGCTTTCTTT. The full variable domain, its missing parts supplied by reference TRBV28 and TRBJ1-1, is DVKVTQSSRYLVKRTGEKVFLECVQDMDHENMFWYRQDPGLGLRLIYFSYDVKMKEKGDIPEGYSVSREKKERFSLILESASTNQTSMYLCASSLFGNSRGEAFFGQGTRLTVV.

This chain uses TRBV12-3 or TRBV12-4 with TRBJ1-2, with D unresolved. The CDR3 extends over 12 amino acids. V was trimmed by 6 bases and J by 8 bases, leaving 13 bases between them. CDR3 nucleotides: TGTGCCAGCAGAAGGAATTTGGGAGGCTACACCTTC. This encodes CASRRNLGGYTF.

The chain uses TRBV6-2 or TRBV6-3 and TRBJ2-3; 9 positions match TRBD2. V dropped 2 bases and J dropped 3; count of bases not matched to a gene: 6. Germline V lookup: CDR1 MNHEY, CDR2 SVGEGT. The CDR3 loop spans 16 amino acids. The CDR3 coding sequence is TGTGCCAGCAGTTACGTCCTAGCGGGGCTTACAGATACGCAGTATTTT. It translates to CASSYVLAGLTDTQYF.

The CDR3 here is CASSSGGAGRAFF. The CDR3 DNA is TGTGCCAGCAGCTCTGGGGGGGCGGGAAGGGCTTTCTTT. The V call is TRBV7-3, the J call TRBJ1-1, with a possible D match to TRBD1 (6 bases). Trimming stripped 4 bases from V and 11 bases from J, with 17 bases between. The germline V gene encodes CDR1 SGHTA and CDR2 FQGTGA. The CDR3 spans 13 residues.

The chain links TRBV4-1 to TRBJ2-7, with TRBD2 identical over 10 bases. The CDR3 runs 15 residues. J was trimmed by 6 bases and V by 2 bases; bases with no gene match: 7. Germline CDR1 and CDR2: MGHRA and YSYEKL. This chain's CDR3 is CASSQYLAGAAEQYF. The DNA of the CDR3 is TGCGCCAGCAGCCAATATCTAGCGGGGGCAGCCGAGCAGTACTTC.

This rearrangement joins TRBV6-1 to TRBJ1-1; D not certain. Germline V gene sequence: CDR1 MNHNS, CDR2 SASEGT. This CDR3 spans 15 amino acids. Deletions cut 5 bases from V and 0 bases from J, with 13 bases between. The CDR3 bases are TGTGCCAGCAGTCCCCAGGTGGGGTTGAACACTGAAGCTTTCTTT. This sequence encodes CASSPQVGLNTEAFF.

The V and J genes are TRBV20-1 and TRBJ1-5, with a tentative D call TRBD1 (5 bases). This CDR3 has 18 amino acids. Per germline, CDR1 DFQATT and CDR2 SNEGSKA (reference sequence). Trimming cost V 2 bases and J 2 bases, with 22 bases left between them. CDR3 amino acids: CSARPPGGGTRGNQPQHF. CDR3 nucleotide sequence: TGCAGTGCTAGACCCCCTGGGGGGGGAACCAGGGGCAATCAGCCCCAGCATTTT.

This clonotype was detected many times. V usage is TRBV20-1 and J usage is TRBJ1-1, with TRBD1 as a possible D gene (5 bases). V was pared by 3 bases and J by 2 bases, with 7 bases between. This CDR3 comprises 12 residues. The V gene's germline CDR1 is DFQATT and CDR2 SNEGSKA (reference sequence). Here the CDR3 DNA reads TGCAGTGCTAGGAGGGACAACACTGAAGCTTTCTTT. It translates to CSARRDNTEAFF.

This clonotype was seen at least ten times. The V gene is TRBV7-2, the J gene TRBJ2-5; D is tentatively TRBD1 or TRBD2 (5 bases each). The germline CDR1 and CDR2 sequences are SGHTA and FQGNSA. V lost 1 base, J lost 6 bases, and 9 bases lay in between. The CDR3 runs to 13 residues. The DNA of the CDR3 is TGTGCCAGCAGCTTAGGGGGGAGCAAGACCCAGTACTTC. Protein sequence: CASSLGGSKTQYF.

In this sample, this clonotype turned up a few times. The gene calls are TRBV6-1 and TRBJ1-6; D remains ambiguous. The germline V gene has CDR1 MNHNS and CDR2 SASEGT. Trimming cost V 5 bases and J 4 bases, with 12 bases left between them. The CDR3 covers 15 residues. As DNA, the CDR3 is TGTGCCAGCAGTCCATTGGGTATATATAATTCACCCCTCCACTTT. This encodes CASSPLGIYNSPLHF.